What follows are 18 T cell receptor beta chains derived from one specimen sequenced in a study of a mutant IDH1 vaccine in newly diagnosed glioma. Measured with immunoSEQ multiplex PCR; TCRdb has only the in-frame clones, and not every one. The sample has roughly 61,000 clones, 75% to 85% seen once. Time point noted: week 11, during vaccination. The investigators gave 300 ug of mutant IDH1 20-mer peptide in each vaccine dose, together with topical imiquimod. These receptors' antigens are unknown. Sequenced material: PBMCs, taken from a glioma patient whose treatment included an IDH1 peptide vaccine. The receptors here all came from a man between 50 and 59 years old with glioma.

The V call is TRBV27, the J call TRBJ1-1, with D uncertain. The CDR3 has 14 amino acids. V lost 2 bases and J 0 bases, leaving 7 bases between the germline ends. Germline CDR1 and CDR2: MNHEY and SMNVEV (reference sequence). CDR3 DNA sequence: TGTGCCAGCAGTTTAGTTTCGGTGAACACTGAAGCTTTCTTT. It is translated as CASSLVSVNTEAFF.

The chain uses TRBV9 and TRBJ1-2, with D unclear. Germline CDR1 SGDLS, CDR2 YYNGEE. The V and J ends lost 4 bases and 7 bases respectively, with 17 bases between them. CDR3 length: 14 residues. The CDR3 DNA reads TGTGCCAGCAGCCCCACCGGGGAGGGTGGTGGCTACACCTTC. This sequence encodes CASSPTGEGGGYTF.

The V and J genes are TRBV7-9 and TRBJ1-2; D ambiguous. CDR1 SEHNR and CDR2 FQNEAQ come from the germline V gene (reference sequence). V was pared by 5 bases and J by 5 bases, with 12 bases between. CDR3 length: 13 residues. This CDR3 is CASSPLPGYGYTF. The CDR3 nucleotides read TGTGCCAGCAGCCCGCTTCCGGGGTATGGCTACACCTTC.

The CDR3: CASSETGAYEQYF. The DNA of the CDR3 is TGCGCCAGCAGCGAGACAGGGGCCTACGAGCAGTACTTC. The V and J genes are TRBV5-1 and TRBJ2-7, with TRBD1 identical over 8 bases. The CDR3 extends over 13 amino acids. J gave up 2 bases and V 4 bases, and 2 bases lay outside the gene matches. The germline V gene encodes CDR1 SGHRS and CDR2 YFSETQ.

The sample holds one count of this clone. The chain joins TRBV27 to TRBJ1-2, with 9 bases that match TRBD1. After removal of 4 bases from V and 6 bases from J, the junction contained 6 bases not matched to a gene. CDR3 size: 14 residues. Germline V gene sequence: CDR1 MNHEY, CDR2 SMNVEV (reference sequence). The CDR3: CASSSGTGKHGYTF. CDR3 nucleotide sequence: TGTGCCAGCAGTTCCGGGACAGGGAAGCATGGCTACACCTTC.

This rearrangement joins TRBV2 to TRBJ2-1; D call uncertain. The CDR3 is 11 residues long. CDR1 is SNHLY, CDR2 FYNNEI, per germline. The V end was cut by 6 bases, the J end by 8 bases, with 8 bases between. The chain's CDR3 is CASSLVDEQFF. CDR3 in DNA: TGTGCCAGCAGCCTCGTGGATGAGCAGTTCTTC.

The CDR3 region is CASSSLRNTIYF. The CDR3 bases are TGTGCCAGCAGCTCCCTAAGAAACACCATATATTTT. The chain is built from TRBV11-3 and TRBJ1-3; no clear D. Trimming took off 4 bases at V and 5 bases at J, with 6 bases between the two ends. Germline V CDR1 and CDR2: SGHNT, YENEEA. This CDR3 is built from 12 residues.

This clone was seen only once. V usage is TRBV14 and J usage is TRBJ1-6, with no clear D. The germline V gene has CDR1 SGHDN and CDR2 FVKESK. The CDR3 is 16 residues long. V shed 4 bases and J shed 7 bases, with 17 bases lying between them. DNA of the CDR3: TGTGCCAGCAGCCCCCACGGGGTGCGGCGGAATTCACCCCTCCACTTT. As protein: CASSPHGVRRNSPLHF.

In this sample, this clone turned up once. The V gene is TRBV6-4, the J gene TRBJ1-5; D may be TRBD1 (5 bases). CDR1 is MRHNA and CDR2 is SNTAGT in the germline V gene. This CDR3 is 15 amino acids long. V lost 4 bases and J 4 bases, leaving 14 bases between the germline ends. In DNA, the CDR3 is TGTGCCAGCAGTGCCCCGGGGGGGGTAAATCAGCCCCAGCATTTT. Protein: CASSAPGGVNQPQHF.

The V and J genes are TRBV5-4 and TRBJ2-2; TRBD2 aligns across 9 bases. V was clipped by 4 bases and J by 1 base; unmatched bases: 2. Germline values: CDR1 SGHNT, CDR2 YYREEE (reference sequence). The CDR3 runs to 15 residues. For the CDR3, the DNA is TGTGCCAGCAGCATACTAGCGGGGAACACCGGGGAGCTGTTTTTT. It yields the protein CASSILAGNTGELFF.

The count of this clone is one. J is TRBJ2-5 and V is TRBV5-1; D is undetermined. The CDR3 is made up of 15 amino acids. From germline, CDR1 is SGHRS and CDR2 YFSETQ. V was clipped by 0 bases and J by 0 bases, with 9 bases between them. CDR3 DNA sequence: TGCGCCAGCAGCTTGGAAAGACCAGACCAAGAGACCCAGTACTTC. It specifies CASSLERPDQETQYF.

The chain uses TRBV28 and TRBJ1-2; 7 bases line up with TRBD1. Germline V gene data show CDR1 as MDHEN and CDR2 as SYDVKM. CDR3 length equals 16 residues. V trimming: 5 bases; J trimming: 4 bases; junction bases outside the gene matches: 13. CDR3 nucleotide sequence: TGTGCCAGCAGTCCGACCAGACAGGGTATCGGCTATGGCTACACCTTC. Its protein product is CASSPTRQGIGYGYTF.

This clone was observed a handful of times. The rearrangement links TRBV18 to TRBJ2-7, with 7 bases identical to TRBD2. CDR3 length: 13 amino acids. Per the germline V gene, CDR1 is KGHSH and CDR2 is LQKENI. J gave up 1 base and V 8 bases, and 5 bases lay outside the gene matches. The CDR3 coding sequence is TGTGCCAGCGGGCTGGGGGGGTCCTACGAGCAGTACTTC. Translating gives CASGLGGSYEQYF.

The sample holds one count of this clone. This rearrangement joins TRBV5-1 to TRBJ1-4, with D perhaps TRBD1 (5 bases). Between the trimmed V and J ends, which lost 5 bases and 7 bases, there was a span of 21 bases. The length of the CDR3 is 16 residues. Germline values: CDR1 SGHRS, CDR2 YFSETQ. The DNA of the CDR3 is TGCGCCAGCAGTTCTGACCCCCAGGGAAGGGCTGAAAAACTGTTTTTT. The encoded protein is CASSSDPQGRAEKLFF.

This chain connects TRBV7-9 to TRBJ1-2, with D possibly being TRBD1 (5 bases). V was pared by 8 bases and J by 3 bases, with 10 bases between. The CDR3 has 12 amino acids. CDR1 and CDR2 (germline): SEHNR, FQNEAQ (reference sequence). The DNA of the CDR3 is TGTGCCAGCTCGACAGACTACTATGGCTACACCTTC. Translated, it gives CASSTDYYGYTF.

This sequence joins TRBV5-1 and TRBJ2-1; D tentatively reads TRBD1 or TRBD2 (6 bases each). Per the germline V gene, CDR1 is SGHRS and CDR2 is YFSETQ. The V end lost 0 bases, the J end lost 6 bases, and 13 bases lay between the germline ends. CDR3 length: 15 residues. DNA for the CDR3: TGCGCCAGCAGCTTGGCGGGGACGGGGGCCAATGAGCAGTTCTTC. This gives the protein CASSLAGTGANEQFF. The whole variable domain, filled in from reference TRBV5-1 and TRBJ2-1, reads KAGVTQTPRYLIKTRGQQVTLSCSPISGHRSVSWYQQTPGQGLQFLFEYFSETQRNKGNFPGRFSGRQFSNSRSEMNVSTLELGDSALYLCASSLAGTGANEQFFGPGTRLTVL.

This clone came up a few times. The chain employs TRBV30 and TRBJ1-4; D is perhaps TRBD1 (6 bases). The CDR3 has 14 residues. Germline CDR1 reads GTSNPN; CDR2 reads SVGIG (reference sequence). V gave up 4 bases and J gave up 3 bases, with 12 bases separating them. DNA for the CDR3: TGTGCCTGGAATCTCCAGGGGTCTAATGAAAAACTGTTTTTT. This encodes CAWNLQGSNEKLFF.

This rearrangement joins TRBV14 to TRBJ1-2; D gene uncertain. The CDR3 covers 13 residues. The germline gives CDR1 SGHDN, CDR2 FVKESK. The ends were cut back, 1 base at V and 2 bases at J, with 5 bases in the middle. CDR3 loop: CASSQALNYGYTF. CDR3 nucleotides: TGTGCCAGCAGCCAAGCGCTGAACTATGGCTACACCTTC.